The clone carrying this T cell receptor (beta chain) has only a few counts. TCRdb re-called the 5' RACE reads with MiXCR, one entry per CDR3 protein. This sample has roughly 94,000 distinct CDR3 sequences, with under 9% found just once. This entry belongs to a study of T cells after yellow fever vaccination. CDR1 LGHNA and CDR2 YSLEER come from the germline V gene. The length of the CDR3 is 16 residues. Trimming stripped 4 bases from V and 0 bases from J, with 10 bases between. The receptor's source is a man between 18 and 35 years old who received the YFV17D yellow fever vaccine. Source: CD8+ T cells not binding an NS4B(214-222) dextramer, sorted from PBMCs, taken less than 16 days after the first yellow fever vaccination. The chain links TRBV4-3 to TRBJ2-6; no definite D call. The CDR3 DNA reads TGCGCCAGCAGCCCTTACGGTGTCTCTGGGGCCAACGTCCTGACTTTC. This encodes CASSPYGVSGANVLTF.